Sequencing of this T cell receptor beta chain was carried out in a study of T cells after yellow fever vaccination. Study background: Fractions containing few cells were prepared with SMART-Seq v4 Ultra Low Input.

Production of TCR cDNA was by 5'RACE template switching, which also added a universal primer site and UMIs. MiXCR, run by TCRdb on the 5' RACE reads, gives a single entry per CDR3 protein. Of about 350,000 distinct CDR3 sequences in the sample, around 12% were seen once. A few counts support this clonotype. Its antigen is not identified. Points from the study as a whole: Researchers cautioned that FACS-sorted repertoires could harbor abundant clonotypes contaminating from the bulk population.

Sequences were derived from CD4+ T cells sorted from PBMCs, sampled 15 days after the yellow fever booster vaccination. The receptor comes from a man aged 18 to 30 who received the YFV17D yellow fever vaccine.

DNA of the CDR3: TGCGCCAGCAGCCAAGAAGGTGCTGTGAACTATGGCTACACCTTC. This encodes CASSQEGAVNYGYTF. The J gene is TRBJ1-2, the V gene TRBV4-1; D unresolved. CDR1 is MGHRA and CDR2 is YSYEKL in the germline V gene. V shed 0 bases and J shed 2 bases, with 10 bases lying between them. This CDR3 has 15 amino acids.